These 20 T cell receptor beta chains were all obtained from the same sample, sequenced in a study of response to subunit inactivated influenza vaccine. TCRdb analysed the RT-PCR reads with MiXCR anew, one entry per CDR3 protein. Among approximately 530,000 distinct CDR3 sequences listed, 10% to 15% were seen once. This specimen consisted of PBMCs from blood, obtained 45 days after vaccination. Every receptor here comes from a man between 50 and 59 years old who received an inactivated influenza vaccine.

This clonotype showed up many times. In DNA form, the CDR3 reads TGTGCCAGCAGCCCAATCGAAGGGTCCTACAATGAGCAGTTCTTC. Translation gives CASSPIEGSYNEQFF. V and J are TRBV12-3 or TRBV12-4 and TRBJ2-1; no reliable D call. The CDR3 spans 15 residues. Trimming cost V 6 bases and J 1 base, with 13 bases left between them.

This clonotype has just one count. This chain links TRBV5-1 with TRBJ1-2; 8 bases line up with TRBD1. After removal of 4 bases from V and 7 bases from J, the junction contained 12 bases not matched to a gene. Germline assignment: CDR1 SGHRS and CDR2 YFSETQ. CDR3 length: 15 residues. As DNA, the CDR3 is TGCGCCAGCAGCCCTGGGACAGGCGTCCTCTCTGGCTACACCTTC. Encoded protein: CASSPGTGVLSGYTF.

The chain couples TRBV7-2 to TRBJ2-5; 8 bases fit TRBD1. The CDR3 totals 16 residues. Germline V CDR1 and CDR2: SGHTA, FQGNSA. The V segment lost 1 base and the J segment 5 bases; nucleotides outside the gene matches: 9. CDR3 amino acids: CASSLEGWTGMETQYF. The CDR3 DNA follows: TGTGCCAGCAGCTTAGAAGGTTGGACAGGGATGGAGACCCAGTACTTC.

This clonotype has only a few counts. The chain is built from TRBV7-2 and TRBJ2-7, with no clear D. The CDR3 totals 16 residues. From germline, CDR1 is SGHTA and CDR2 FQGNSA. The V end was cut by 0 bases, the J end by 3 bases, with 15 bases between. CDR3 sequence reads: CASSLALSPNSYEQYF. DNA for the CDR3: TGTGCCAGCAGCTTAGCGCTCTCCCCAAACAGCTACGAGCAGTACTTC.

This clonotype was observed many times. The V gene is TRBV20-1, the J gene TRBJ2-1, with D perhaps TRBD2 (6 bases). Germline loops: CDR1 DFQATT, CDR2 SNEGSKA (reference sequence). This CDR3 region has 14 residues. Trimming stripped 1 base from V and 6 bases from J, with 13 bases between. DNA of the CDR3: TGCAGTGCTAGAGGCCGGACTATAGCCAATGAGCAGTTCTTC. Translating it yields CSARGRTIANEQFF.

The J gene is TRBJ2-7, the V gene TRBV7-9; 11 bases match TRBD2. This CDR3 has 16 amino acids. The germline CDR1 and CDR2 sequences are SEHNR and FQNEAQ (reference sequence). Trimming removed 1 base from V and 4 bases from J; junction bases left unmatched: 6. The CDR3 nucleotides read TGTGCCAGCAGCTTAGTTCAACTAGCGGGAGTATACGAGCAGTACTTC. It codes for CASSLVQLAGVYEQYF.

Here the CDR3 DNA reads TGTGCCAGCAGCTTAGCGTCCACAGGGTTTACCGAGCAGTACTTC. Protein sequence: CASSLASTGFTEQYF. This rearrangement joins TRBV7-9 to TRBJ2-7, with D tentatively TRBD1 (6 bases). Looked up from germline, CDR1 is SEHNR and CDR2 is FQNEAQ (reference sequence). The CDR3 length is 15 residues. V was pared by 0 bases and J by 6 bases, with 15 bases between. The full variable domain, completed using reference TRBV7-9 and TRBJ2-7, is DTGVSQNPRHKITKRGQNVTFRCDPISEHNRLYWYRQTLGQGPEFLTYFQNEAQLEKSRLLSDRFSAERPKGSFSTLEIQRTEQGDSAMYLCASSLASTGFTEQYFGPGTRLTVT.

The rearrangement links TRBV5-1 to TRBJ2-7; tentatively, D is TRBD1 or TRBD2 (5 bases each). Germline assignment: CDR1 SGHRS and CDR2 YFSETQ. Trimming took off 3 bases at V and 1 base at J, with 14 bases between the two ends. The CDR3 is 15 amino acids. In nucleotides, the CDR3 is TGCGCCAGCAGCTCCCACCCGGGGCGATCCTACGAGCAGTACTTC. Amino acids: CASSSHPGRSYEQYF.

The table lists this clonotype with a few counts. CDR3 region: CASSPGGPRKATQYF. CDR3 DNA: TGTGCCAGCTCACCTGGGGGCCCTCGGAAGGCGACCCAGTACTTC. This rearrangement joins TRBV18 to TRBJ2-5, with D tentatively TRBD1 (6 bases). This CDR3 is 15 amino acids long. In germline, CDR1 is KGHSH, CDR2 LQKENI. V lost 3 bases to trimming and J lost 7 bases, with 18 bases between them.

This clonotype occurred a few times. V gene TRBV20-1 combines with J gene TRBJ2-3; 12 bases map to TRBD2. The V segment lost 7 bases and the J segment 6 bases; nucleotides outside the gene matches: 11. There are 15 residues in the CDR3. CDR1 is DFQATT and CDR2 is SNEGSKA in the germline V gene (reference sequence). CDR3 DNA: TGCAGTGTAAGACGGACTAGCGGGACGTCGGATACGCAGTATTTT. Its translation is CSVRRTSGTSDTQYF.

This sequence joins TRBV7-6 and TRBJ2-7; no definite D call. The germline V gene has CDR1 SGHVS and CDR2 FNYEAQ. The V gene lost 6 bases and the J gene lost 6 bases, with 9 bases spanning the gap. This CDR3 has 11 amino acids. In nucleotides, the CDR3 is TGTGCCAGCAGGATGTTGGGCGAGCAGTACTTC. Its protein product is CASRMLGEQYF.

There are a few counts of this clonotype. The chain carries TRBV6-5 and TRBJ2-6; D ambiguous. Germline CDR1 and CDR2: MNHEY and SVGAGI. The V gene lost 0 bases and the J gene lost 4 bases, with 7 bases spanning the gap. This CDR3 has 15 residues. CDR3 DNA sequence: TGTGCCAGCAGTTACTCAGTGGGAGGGGCCAACGTCCTGACTTTC. It encodes CASSYSVGGANVLTF.

This clonotype was counted only a few times. This chain links TRBV7-2 with TRBJ2-7; D may be TRBD2 (5 bases). The germline CDR1 and CDR2 sequences are SGHTA and FQGNSA. V was cut by 1 base and J by 6 bases, with 10 bases left in between. This CDR3 region has 13 residues. In DNA, the CDR3 is TGTGCCAGCAGCTTAGGGTCGGGATTCGAGCAGTACTTC. It encodes CASSLGSGFEQYF.

The CDR3 region is CASSRGLTDTQYF. CDR3 DNA sequence: TGTGCCAGCAGCCGCGGGCTGACAGATACGCAGTATTTT. The chain joins TRBV7-3 to TRBJ2-3; D possibly corresponds to TRBD2 (5 bases). This CDR3 is 13 amino acids long. The V end lost 5 bases, the J end lost 3 bases, and 9 bases lay between the germline ends. Germline V gives CDR1 SGHTA, CDR2 FQGTGA.

The sample holds a few counts of this clonotype. The gene calls are TRBV7-6 and TRBJ1-3; D is uncertain. Per germline, CDR1 SGHVS and CDR2 FNYEAQ. The V gene lost 1 base and the J gene lost 0 bases, with 13 bases spanning the gap. CDR3 length: 17 amino acids. CDR3 sequence (DNA): TGTGCCAGCAGCTTAGTACCCGACCGAAGCTCTGGAAACACCATATATTTT. This codes for CASSLVPDRSSGNTIYF.

In this sample, this clonotype turned up a few times. This chain uses TRBV7-9 with TRBJ2-3, with TRBD2 matching 11 bases. CDR3 length: 15 amino acids. Looked up from germline, CDR1 is SEHNR and CDR2 is FQNEAQ (reference sequence). V gave up 3 bases and J gave up 5 bases; unmatched junction bases: 4. CDR3: CASSFSGGAVDTQYF. The CDR3 DNA reads as TGTGCCAGCAGCTTTAGCGGGGGGGCCGTAGATACGCAGTATTTT.

This clonotype occurred many times. The chain couples TRBV7-9 to TRBJ2-7, with a weak D call TRBD1 (6 bases). Between the trimmed V and J ends, which lost 2 bases and 7 bases, there was a span of 15 bases. Germline loops: CDR1 SEHNR, CDR2 FQNEAQ (reference sequence). The CDR3 has 14 amino acids. CDR3 region: CASSLRQEASEQYF. CDR3 sequence (DNA): TGTGCCAGCAGCTTACGACAGGAGGCTAGTGAGCAGTACTTC.

The table lists this clonotype with a few counts. The chain links TRBV7-9 to TRBJ2-5; 7 positions agree with TRBD2. In germline, CDR1 is SEHNR, CDR2 FQNEAQ (reference sequence). The junction had 6 bases not matched to a gene; V was cut back by 4 bases and J by 1 base. This CDR3 has 15 residues. CDR3 DNA sequence: TGTGCCAGCAGCTCGCTGGGAGGGATCCAAGAGACCCAGTACTTC. Translation gives CASSSLGGIQETQYF.

The chain joins TRBV7-9 to TRBJ2-7; tentatively, D is TRBD2 (5 bases). Germline V CDR1 and CDR2: SEHNR, FQNEAQ (reference sequence). This CDR3 has 13 amino acids. V lost 5 bases, J lost 2 bases, and 10 bases lay in between. This CDR3 reads CASSNHGTYEQYF. CDR3 nucleotide sequence: TGTGCCAGCAGCAACCACGGGACCTACGAGCAGTACTTC.

This clonotype was observed at least ten times. The V call is TRBV7-6, the J call TRBJ2-1, with D maybe TRBD1 (7 bases). This CDR3 has 17 residues. CDR1 is SGHVS and CDR2 is FNYEAQ in the germline V gene. V was pared by 5 bases and J by 0 bases, with 17 bases between. The CDR3 DNA follows: TGTGCCAGCAGCCCCCCTCGGAGGGGGCCCTCCTACAATGAGCAGTTCTTC. Amino acids: CASSPPRRGPSYNEQFF.